Each of the 22 T cell receptor beta chains below was sequenced from the same sample in a study of shared clonotypes between healthy human individuals. Generated by immunoSEQ multiplex PCR, the TCRdb table keeps only in-frame clones and is missing some. Of over a million clones listed, under 80% were seen once; the top ten hold around 1.5%. The sample consisted of memory CD4+ T cells sorted from blood. Subset described: CD45RA-negative fraction. The origin of the receptors is a man between 18 and 35 years old in good health.

The rearrangement uses TRBV7-2 and TRBJ2-1; either TRBD1 or TRBD2 may fit D (5 bases each). From germline, CDR1 is SGHTA and CDR2 FQGNSA. CDR3 length: 14 residues. The V gene lost 5 bases and the J gene lost 3 bases, with 11 bases spanning the gap. This CDR3 reads CASSQGPDYNEQFF. The CDR3 coding sequence is TGTGCCAGCAGCCAGGGACCGGACTACAATGAGCAGTTCTTC. Looking up the rest from reference TRBV7-2 and TRBJ2-1 gives the full variable domain: GAGVSQSPSNKVTEKGKDVELRCDPISGHTALYWYRQSLGQGLEFLIYFQGNSAPDKSGLPSDRFSAERTGGSVSTLTIQRTQQEDSAVYLCASSQGPDYNEQFFGPGTRLTVL.

This chain links TRBV5-4 with TRBJ2-7; D is perhaps TRBD1 or TRBD2 (6 bases each). Trimming left V 2 bases short and J 1 base short, with 19 bases between. The germline gives CDR1 SGHNT, CDR2 YYREEE (reference sequence). CDR3 length: 17 amino acids. The CDR3 sequence: CASSFRGATSGSYEQYF. In DNA form, the CDR3 reads TGTGCCAGCAGCTTTAGGGGGGCTACCTCGGGATCCTACGAGCAGTACTTC.

The chain couples TRBV6-1 to TRBJ2-7; the D is unclear. CDR3 size: 12 residues. The V gene lost 8 bases and the J gene lost 2 bases, with 10 bases spanning the gap. From germline, CDR1 is MNHNS and CDR2 SASEGT. DNA for the CDR3: TGTGCCAGCGTTAACGGGCCCTACGAGCAGTACTTC. Amino acids: CASVNGPYEQYF.

The chain joins TRBV6-5 to TRBJ1-2, with D possibly matching TRBD1 (5 bases). V was shortened by 0 bases and J by 2 bases, with 10 bases between the two germline ends. The CDR3 has 15 residues. Germline CDR1 is MNHEY and CDR2 is SVGAGI. CDR3 in amino acids: CASSYSYDRNYGYTF. The CDR3 region has the DNA TGTGCCAGCAGTTACTCTTACGACAGAAACTATGGCTACACCTTC.

In this sample, this clone turned up once. The V call is TRBV11-2, the J call TRBJ1-3, with a possible D match to TRBD1 (5 bases). With 2 bases removed from V and 4 bases from J, the gap between germline ends came to 15 bases. Germline V gene lookup returns CDR1 SGHAT and CDR2 FQNNGV. CDR3 length: 16 residues. The CDR3 region is CASSLLDSRGGNTIYF. In nucleotides, the CDR3 is TGTGCCAGCAGCTTATTAGACAGTCGAGGGGGAAACACCATATATTTT.

The chain is built from TRBV21-1 and TRBJ2-1; the table calls TRBD1, which could not be checked here. TRBV21-1 is tagged as a pseudogene. CDR3 length equals 14 residues. CDR3 bases: TGTGCCAGCAGCAGAGTACAGGGTCTCAATGAGCAGTTCTTC. Its protein product is CASSRVQGLNEQFF.

Comment on this clone: This sample also contains other DNA sequences that code for the same CDR3. This chain's CDR3 is CASSSGTSGGAPETQYF. Written as DNA, the CDR3 is TGTGCCAGCAGCTCCGGGACTAGCGGGGGGGCGCCCGAGACCCAGTACTTC. V and J are TRBV7-3 and TRBJ2-5, with TRBD2 matching 16 bases. Germline V gene data show CDR1 as SGHTA and CDR2 as FQGTGA. Germline trimming cut 4 bases from V and 5 bases from J; bases unmatched to any gene: 7. This CDR3 is 17 amino acids long. The full variable domain, completed using reference TRBV7-3 and TRBJ2-5, is GAGVSQTPSNKVTEKGKYVELRCDPISGHTALYWYRQSLGQGPEFLIYFQGTGAADDSGLPNDRFFAVRPEGSVSTLKIQRTERGDSAVYLCASSSGTSGGAPETQYFGPGTRLLVL.

The chain is built from TRBV27 and TRBJ2-7; 7 bases match TRBD1. Germline loops: CDR1 MNHEY, CDR2 SMNVEV (reference sequence). This CDR3 is built from 16 residues. Trimming took 5 bases from V and 5 from J; bases not matched to a gene: 15. CDR3 sequence: CASSPTTGRTFHEQYF. The CDR3 nucleotides read TGTGCCAGCAGTCCGACGACAGGGCGCACCTTCCACGAGCAGTACTTC.

This clone has just a few counts. The chain couples TRBV5-1 to TRBJ2-2; tentatively, D is TRBD1 or TRBD2 (5 bases each). Germline CDR1 SGHRS, CDR2 YFSETQ. The CDR3 totals 14 residues. V shed 5 bases and J shed 7 bases, with 15 bases lying between them. The CDR3 sequence: CASSWDPAGGELFF. The CDR3 DNA is TGCGCCAGCAGTTGGGACCCGGCTGGCGGGGAGCTGTTTTTT.

The rearrangement links TRBV2 to TRBJ1-1; a weak D match, TRBD1 (6 bases). With 5 bases removed from V and 4 bases from J, the gap between germline ends came to 14 bases. Germline CDR1 SNHLY, CDR2 FYNNEI. This CDR3 spans 14 amino acids. CDR3 protein: CASSPFRGGTEAFF. The CDR3 DNA reads TGTGCCAGCAGTCCCTTCAGGGGTGGCACTGAAGCTTTCTTT.

The chain recombines TRBV6-5 with TRBJ2-7; 8 nucleotides align to TRBD2. Germline lookup yields CDR1 MNHEY and CDR2 SVGAGI. The CDR3 is 14 residues long. The ends lost 7 bases at V and 2 bases at J; junction bases unmatched: 7. CDR3 sequence: CASIGGAGPYEQYF. The CDR3 nucleotides read TGTGCCAGCATCGGGGGGGCAGGGCCCTACGAGCAGTACTTC.

The V and J genes are TRBV6-5 and TRBJ2-2; D remains ambiguous. CDR3 length: 15 residues. V was trimmed by 2 bases and J by 0 bases, leaving 7 bases between them. From germline, CDR1 is MNHEY and CDR2 SVGAGI. In DNA form, the CDR3 reads TGTGCCAGCAGTTACCTCGCACCGAACACCGGGGAGCTGTTTTTT. Protein: CASSYLAPNTGELFF.

The rearrangement joins TRBV7-6 to TRBJ2-3, with no clear D. V lost 5 bases to trimming and J lost 0 bases, with 6 bases between them. Germline V gene lookup returns CDR1 SGHVS and CDR2 FNYEAQ. The length of the CDR3 is 13 residues. The CDR3 loop reads CASSPDSTDTQYF. CDR3 DNA sequence: TGTGCCAGCAGCCCAGACAGCACAGATACGCAGTATTTT.

V and J are TRBV7-8 and TRBJ2-1; D is undetermined. The CDR3 runs to 13 residues. The germline CDR1 and CDR2 sequences are SGHVS and FQNEAQ. V was shortened by 3 bases and J by 9 bases, with 12 bases between the two germline ends. The CDR3 here is CASSFSRVGEQFF. The CDR3 nucleotides are TGTGCCAGCAGCTTTAGTAGGGTCGGTGAGCAGTTCTTC. The variable domain in full, completed from reference TRBV7-8 and TRBJ2-1, reads GAGVSQSPRYKVAKRGQDVALRCDPISGHVSLFWYQQALGQGPEFLTYFQNEAQLDKSGLPSDRFFAERPEGSVSTLKIQRTQQEDSAVYLCASSFSRVGEQFFGPGTRLTVL.

The V gene is TRBV6-1, the J gene TRBJ2-2; the D gene is possibly TRBD2 (6 bases). V was cut by 3 bases and J by 5 bases, with 7 bases left in between. The CDR3 sequence is 13 residues long. CDR1 is MNHNS, CDR2 SASEGT, per germline. The CDR3 DNA follows: TGTGCCAGCAGTGATGCGGGGACCGGGGAGCTGTTTTTT. As protein: CASSDAGTGELFF.

The V call is TRBV5-4, the J call TRBJ2-7; possible D gene TRBD1, 5 bases. Germline V gene sequence: CDR1 SGHNT, CDR2 YYREEE (reference sequence). Trimming stripped 2 bases from V and 1 base from J, with 13 bases between. The CDR3 contains 15 residues. CDR3 in amino acids: CASSFQGGTSYEQYF. The CDR3 DNA is TGTGCCAGCAGCTTCCAGGGCGGAACTTCCTACGAGCAGTACTTC.

This chain connects TRBV19 to TRBJ2-7; D might be TRBD2 (5 bases). Between the trimmed V and J ends, which lost 4 bases and 0 bases, there was a span of 13 bases. This CDR3 spans 15 amino acids. From germline, CDR1 is LNHDA and CDR2 SQIVND (reference sequence). The CDR3 loop reads CASSNLDGDSYEQYF. CDR3 DNA: TGTGCCAGTAGTAACCTAGACGGGGACTCCTACGAGCAGTACTTC.

CDR3 nucleotide sequence: TGTGCCTGCGCGGGAGGGGGGGGCAATCAGCCCCAGCATTTT. Translating it yields CACAGGGGNQPQHF. The V gene is TRBV30, the J gene TRBJ1-5; D is possibly TRBD1 (6 bases). From germline, CDR1 is GTSNPN and CDR2 SVGIG (reference sequence). V gave up 6 bases and J gave up 2 bases, with 14 bases separating them. The CDR3 is 14 amino acids.

The rearrangement links TRBV4-2 to TRBJ2-7, with TRBD2 identical over 13 bases. Germline V gives CDR1 LGHNA, CDR2 YNFKEQ. V trimming: 4 bases; J trimming: 3 bases; junction bases outside the gene matches: 6. The length of the CDR3 is 16 residues. The CDR3 spells CASSPPGTSGVYEQYF. The CDR3 region has the DNA TGTGCCAGCAGCCCCCCCGGGACTAGCGGGGTCTACGAGCAGTACTTC.

The rearrangement uses TRBV23-1 and TRBJ1-5; D ambiguous. TRBV23-1 is an ORF; its function is uncertain. The CDR3 is 17 amino acids. V was trimmed by 6 bases and J by 0 bases, leaving 18 bases between them. The CDR3 spells CASRLHPAPVSNQPQHF. As DNA, the CDR3 is TGCGCCAGCAGGTTACACCCAGCTCCTGTTAGCAATCAGCCCCAGCATTTT.

This clone occurred a few times. This chain connects TRBV10-3 to TRBJ1-6; 7 nucleotides align to TRBD1. Germline values: CDR1 ENHRY, CDR2 SYGVKD. V lost 4 bases and J lost 8; bases outside the gene matches: 5. The CDR3 is 14 residues long. The CDR3 DNA is TGTGCCATCAGTGGACAGGGTAGCGATTCACCCCTCCACTTT. Amino acids: CAISGQGSDSPLHF.

This clone was counted many times. The chain carries TRBV7-6 and TRBJ2-7; TRBD2 agrees at 13 bases. Looked up from germline, CDR1 is SGHVS and CDR2 is FNYEAQ. CDR3 length: 15 residues. The V gene end was trimmed by 5 bases and the J gene end by 3 bases; junction bases not matched to a gene: 4. In nucleotides, the CDR3 is TGTGCCAGCAGCCCAGGACTAGCGGGGGTCTACGAGCAGTACTTC. It is translated as CASSPGLAGVYEQYF.